This record covers a single T cell receptor (beta chain). Its antigen is currently unknown. This sample was included in a study of cytotoxic CD8 clonotypes in ibrutinib-treated CLL. Study-wide context: Partial response was seen in around 25 patients and complete response in 2; after median approximately 68 months, approximately 14 stayed remitted, roughly 12 progressed. Response specimens were obtained following a median treatment duration of about twelve months, with a range of 6 to 36. Notes on the study in general: Clonotypes that were public were uncommon, and they contracted or stayed stable on treatment.

Measured with immunoSEQ multiplex PCR; TCRdb has only the in-frame clones, and not every one. The data contain fewer than 400,000 clones, 67% of them singletons. From germline, CDR1 is MNHEY and CDR2 SMNVEV (reference sequence). Trimming took 8 bases from V and 2 from J, leaving 14 bases between them. The CDR3 is 14 amino acids. The source material was PBMCs, sampled after 36 months of ibrutinib treatment. The clonotype originates from a human donor with chronic lymphocytic leukemia. The chain couples TRBV27 to TRBJ2-3, with D possibly being TRBD1 (7 bases). CDR3 protein: CASGSGQVTDTQYF. The DNA of the CDR3 is TGTGCCAGCGGTAGCGGACAGGTCACAGATACGCAGTATTTT.